These 24 T cell receptor beta chains originate from one sample sequenced in a study of early T cells in non-severe SARS-CoV-2 infection. TCRdb re-analysed the 5' RACE reads in MiXCR, keeping a single row per CDR3 protein. Of around 47,000 distinct CDR3 sequences listed, around 10% are singletons. The sequenced sample was whole blood. The receptors stem from an adult who was a healthcare worker with PCR-confirmed SARS-CoV-2 infection or an uninfected control (not recorded which).

This clonotype was detected ten times or more. This rearrangement joins TRBV20-1 to TRBJ2-3, with 8 bases fitting TRBD2. The CDR3 extends over 15 amino acids. After removal of 6 bases from V and 6 bases from J, the junction contained 14 bases not matched to a gene. The germline V gene encodes CDR1 DFQATT and CDR2 SNEGSKA (reference sequence). The CDR3 sequence is CSAPNRASGRDTQYF. CDR3 nucleotides: TGCAGTGCCCCGAACAGGGCTAGCGGGCGTGATACGCAGTATTTT.

In its sample, this clonotype was seen a few times. The V gene is TRBV12-3 or TRBV12-4, the J gene TRBJ2-1; D might be TRBD2 (5 bases). The ends were cut back, 6 bases at V and 0 bases at J, with 18 bases in the middle. The CDR3 totals 17 residues. The CDR3 loop is CASRLRKGGRSYNEQFF. The DNA for the CDR3 is TGTGCCAGCAGACTACGTAAGGGCGGGCGCTCCTACAATGAGCAGTTCTTC.

This clonotype was detected a few times. This chain links TRBV27 with TRBJ2-7; D is possibly TRBD1 (6 bases). V shed 6 bases and J shed 9 bases, with 24 bases lying between them. The CDR3 runs to 15 residues. Looked up from germline, CDR1 is MNHEY and CDR2 is SMNVEV (reference sequence). Here the CDR3 reads CASSRPSPQGSPQYF. The CDR3 nucleotides read TGTGCCAGCAGCCGCCCTTCCCCGCAGGGGTCCCCGCAGTACTTC.

This clonotype was counted between two and nine times. The gene calls are TRBV7-9 and TRBJ1-1, with a possible D match to TRBD1 (5 bases). V was cut by 5 bases and J by 4 bases, with 17 bases left in between. From germline, CDR1 is SEHNR and CDR2 FQNEAQ (reference sequence). The CDR3 is 15 amino acids. As DNA, the CDR3 is TGTGCCAGCAGCATATGGACACCTCGGGGCACTGAAGCTTTCTTT. It translates to CASSIWTPRGTEAFF.

This clonotype qualifies as medium-sized. The rearrangement joins TRBV5-4 to TRBJ2-7, with 7 bases matching TRBD1. The CDR3 extends over 13 amino acids. The V and J ends lost 2 bases and 2 bases, in that order; junction bases with no gene match: 1. CDR1 SGHNT and CDR2 YYREEE come from the germline V gene (reference sequence). This chain's CDR3 is CASSLQGTYEQYF. As DNA, the CDR3 is TGTGCCAGCAGCTTACAGGGGACCTACGAGCAGTACTTC.

The sample holds a few counts of this clonotype. CDR3 in amino acids: CASSMDAVLGTDTQYF. CDR3 nucleotides: TGTGCCAGCAGCATGGACGCGGTACTCGGCACAGATACGCAGTATTTT. The V call is TRBV5-4, the J call TRBJ2-3, with D uncertain. The CDR3 totals 16 residues. The V and J ends lost 4 bases and 1 base respectively, with 16 bases between them. Per germline, CDR1 SGHNT and CDR2 YYREEE (reference sequence).

In its sample, this clonotype was seen many times. The chain carries TRBV14 and TRBJ2-3; possible D gene TRBD1, 6 bases. V shed 2 bases and J shed 6 bases, with 15 bases lying between them. Germline V CDR1 and CDR2: SGHDN, FVKESK. The CDR3 runs 15 residues. The CDR3 sequence: CASSQQGQEADTQYF. The CDR3, as DNA: TGTGCCAGCAGCCAACAGGGGCAGGAGGCGGATACGCAGTATTTT.

This clonotype came up a few times. V gene TRBV7-9 combines with J gene TRBJ1-5; TRBD1 aligns across 9 bases. The CDR3 has 18 amino acids. CDR1 and CDR2 from the germline V gene are SEHNR and FQNEAQ (reference sequence). V lost 2 bases, J lost 3 bases, and 11 bases stayed unmatched. The CDR3 region is CASSLKWTGALNNQPQHF. CDR3 bases: TGTGCCAGCAGCTTAAAATGGACAGGGGCGTTGAACAATCAGCCCCAGCATTTT.

On this clonotype itself: A much larger clone is a single base away; this may be a read error. The chain joins TRBV28 to TRBJ1-1, with no clear D. With 6 bases removed from V and 12 bases from J, the gap between germline ends came to 14 bases. The CDR3 is made up of 11 amino acids. From germline, CDR1 is MDHEN and CDR2 SYDVKM. As DNA, the CDR3 is TGTGCCAGCAGCCGCAGCAGGAAAACTTTCTTT. Translating it yields CASSRSRKTFF. The full variable domain, rest sourced from reference TRBV28 and TRBJ1-1, is DVKVTQSSRYLVKRTGEKVFLECVQDMDHENMFWYRQDPGLGLRLIYFSYDVKMKEKGDIPEGYSVSREKKERFSLILESASTNQTSMYLCASSRSRKTFFGQGTRLTVV.

This clonotype was seen only a few times. V gene TRBV3-1 combines with J gene TRBJ2-7, with 7 bases matching TRBD2. V dropped 4 bases and J dropped 0; count of bases not matched to a gene: 3. CDR1 and CDR2 from the germline V gene are LGHDT and YNNKEL (reference sequence). There are 14 residues in the CDR3. Written as DNA, the CDR3 is TGTGCCAGCAGCCCTAGCGGACCCTCCTACGAGCAGTACTTC. Translation: CASSPSGPSYEQYF.

This clonotype was seen only a few times. V is TRBV7-9 and J is TRBJ2-1; 11 positions match TRBD2. The germline V gene has CDR1 SEHNR and CDR2 FQNEAQ (reference sequence). CDR3 size: 20 residues. Unmatched junction bases numbered 15, after V lost 5 bases and J lost 0 bases. CDR3 loop: CASSPSGRVTSGSSYNEQFF. In nucleotides, the CDR3 is TGTGCCAGCAGCCCGAGCGGCAGGGTTACTAGCGGGAGCTCCTACAATGAGCAGTTCTTC. Variable domain in full (rest from reference TRBV7-9 and TRBJ2-1): DTGVSQNPRHKITKRGQNVTFRCDPISEHNRLYWYRQTLGQGPEFLTYFQNEAQLEKSRLLSDRFSAERPKGSFSTLEIQRTEQGDSAMYLCASSPSGRVTSGSSYNEQFFGPGTRLTVL.

This clonotype has just a few counts. The genes are TRBV9 and TRBJ2-1; possible D gene TRBD2, 6 bases. V was trimmed by 1 base and J by 4 bases, leaving 12 bases between them. The CDR3 runs to 15 residues. Germline V gives CDR1 SGDLS, CDR2 YYNGEE. Written as DNA, the CDR3 is TGTGCCAGCAGCGTATGGAATAGCGGTTACAATGAGCAGTTCTTC. It is translated as CASSVWNSGYNEQFF.

The V call is TRBV4-1, the J call TRBJ1-6; 9 bases line up with TRBD1. Losses at the gene ends were 1 base for V and 7 bases for J; bases not matched to a gene: 11. From germline, CDR1 is MGHRA and CDR2 YSYEKL. CDR3 length: 18 residues. Here the CDR3 DNA reads TGCGCCAGCAGCCAAGCCGGGACAGGGATAATGTCGAATTCACCCCTCCACTTT. Its protein product is CASSQAGTGIMSNSPLHF.

This clonotype was counted ten times or more. The rearrangement uses TRBV28 and TRBJ1-2, with a tentative D call TRBD1 (5 bases). Per germline, CDR1 MDHEN and CDR2 SYDVKM. The CDR3 loop spans 14 amino acids. The ends were cut back, 6 bases at V and 4 bases at J, with 15 bases in the middle. CDR3 bases: TGTGCCAGCAGACCCTCCTATGACAGCTATGGCTACACCTTC. This sequence encodes CASRPSYDSYGYTF.

This clonotype was seen many times. The chain combines TRBV28 with TRBJ2-5, with a tentative D call TRBD2 (6 bases). The length of the CDR3 is 16 residues. The germline V and J ends were trimmed by 3 bases and 4 bases, with 18 bases remaining between them. Looked up from germline, CDR1 is MDHEN and CDR2 is SYDVKM. The DNA of the CDR3 is TGTGCCAGCAGTTTCTTGCGGAGGGGCCTCGGAGAGACCCAGTACTTC. Translating it yields CASSFLRRGLGETQYF.

This clonotype has more than one count but fewer than ten. This sequence joins TRBV29-1 and TRBJ2-4; TRBD2 is a possible D gene (5 bases). V was pared by 7 bases and J by 2 bases, with 15 bases between. The CDR3 extends over 14 amino acids. Germline V lookup: CDR1 SQVTM, CDR2 ANQGSEA. The CDR3 spells CSAYAGQPKNIQYF. The CDR3 bases are TGCAGCGCATATGCGGGCCAACCCAAAAACATTCAGTACTTC.

The table lists this clonotype with many counts. V is TRBV7-3 and J is TRBJ2-5; 7 bases map to TRBD2. Germline CDR1 and CDR2: SGHTA and FQGTGA. The CDR3 has 15 amino acids. Unmatched junction bases numbered 10, after V lost 5 bases and J lost 4 bases. CDR3 protein: CASSEGRASGETQYF. The CDR3 region has the DNA TGTGCCAGCAGCGAGGGGAGGGCCTCAGGAGAGACCCAGTACTTC.

This clonotype was seen a handful of times. This sequence joins TRBV20-1 and TRBJ2-5; D is possibly TRBD2 (5 bases). The CDR3 runs 14 residues. Per germline, CDR1 DFQATT and CDR2 SNEGSKA (reference sequence). V lost 6 bases and J 4 bases, leaving 18 bases between the germline ends. Written as DNA, the CDR3 is TGCAGTGCCATAGTCCCTACGGGAATAGAGACCCAGTACTTC. Encoded protein: CSAIVPTGIETQYF.

The chain carries TRBV28 and TRBJ2-3; 9 nucleotides agree with TRBD2. The CDR3 is 15 residues long. The germline CDR1 and CDR2 sequences are MDHEN and SYDVKM. The J segment lost 0 bases and the V segment lost 6 bases, leaving 4 bases of the junction unmatched. The CDR3 reads CASSGAGGSTDTQYF. The CDR3 bases are TGTGCCAGCAGCGGAGCGGGGGGCAGCACAGATACGCAGTATTTT.

The chain joins TRBV2 to TRBJ2-1, with TRBD2 identical over 11 bases. There are 12 residues in the CDR3. Germline V CDR1 and CDR2: SNHLY, FYNNEI. V lost 8 bases, J lost 6 bases, and 0 bases stayed unmatched. CDR3 residues: CASGLAGNEQFF. The CDR3 DNA is TGTGCCAGCGGACTAGCGGGCAATGAGCAGTTCTTC.

This clonotype has ten or more counts. This chain connects TRBV11-1 to TRBJ2-1; the D gene is possibly TRBD2 (6 bases). Germline CDR1 and CDR2: SGHAT and FQDESV (reference sequence). V was cut by 5 bases and J by 9 bases, with 20 bases left in between. The CDR3 covers 15 residues. DNA for the CDR3: TGTGCCAGCAGCACCCGGTCGCGGGGAGATAGTGAGCAGTTCTTC. It yields the protein CASSTRSRGDSEQFF.

V and J are TRBV28 and TRBJ2-1; no clear D gene. V shed 5 bases and J shed 10 bases, with 6 bases lying between them. Germline V gene lookup returns CDR1 MDHEN and CDR2 SYDVKM. The CDR3 runs to 10 residues. This CDR3 is CASSLGEQFF. CDR3 sequence (DNA): TGTGCCAGCAGTCTGGGAGAGCAGTTCTTC.

This clonotype was counted many times. The chain employs TRBV6-5 and TRBJ2-6, with 8 bases lining up with TRBD1. The V segment lost 9 bases and the J segment 0 bases; nucleotides outside the gene matches: 4. Germline V lookup: CDR1 MNHEY, CDR2 SVGAGI. The CDR3 sequence is 15 residues long. The CDR3 sequence: CASTTGGSGANVLTF. The CDR3 DNA sequence: TGTGCCAGTACAACAGGGGGCTCTGGGGCCAACGTCCTGACTTTC.

This clonotype was counted many times. The gene calls are TRBV6-6 and TRBJ2-7; 7 bases fit TRBD1. V lost 10 bases to trimming and J lost 4 bases; unmatched junction nucleotides: 16. The germline V gene has CDR1 MNHNY and CDR2 SVGAGI (reference sequence). The CDR3 has 15 residues. In DNA, the CDR3 is TGTGCCACGGAGACAGGGAAAGGGGCCACTTACGAGCAGTACTTC. Translating gives CATETGKGATYEQYF.